The 6 T cell receptor beta chains presented below share a single source sample, sequenced in a study of tissue T cells after allogeneic stem cell transplantation. TCRdb keeps only in-frame clones here, not all; method: immunoSEQ multiplex PCR. The data show more than 45,000 clones, 73% seen once. Sample: sorted cells pooled from one or two spleens. The receptor set was obtained from a pool of C57BL/6 mice in good health.

Details on this clone: Mouse gene names apply. Sequencing ends 1 residue short of the CDR3 end; the germline J gene provides the rest. V usage is TRBV13-1 and J usage is TRBJ1-2, with TRBD1 matching 7 bases. Trimming took 4 bases from V and 2 from J; bases not matched to a gene: 5. Germline CDR1 NSHNY, CDR2 SYGAGN. This CDR3 is 14 amino acids long. The CDR3 protein is CASSPQGENSDYTF. The DNA read from the CDR3 is TGTGCCAGCAGTCCCCAGGGGGAGAACTCCGACTACACC.

A note on this clone: The gene names here belong to mouse. The read ends 1 residue before the CDR3 terminus; that terminus is restored from the germline J gene. The chain carries TRBV2 and TRBJ1-4, with D perhaps TRBD1 (6 bases). There are 15 residues in the CDR3. CDR1 is LGHNA and CDR2 is YSYQKL in the germline V gene. The ends were cut back, 0 bases at V and 5 bases at J, with 10 bases in the middle. The CDR3 loop reads CASSQDRGGNERLFF. Partial CDR3 DNA: TGTGCCAGCAGCCAAGACAGGGGAGGGAACGAAAGATTATTT.

There are a few counts of this clone. Gene and germline names: mouse. The sequenced fragment ends 1 residue before the CDR3 boundary, so the rest is inferred from the germline J gene. The chain carries TRBV1 and TRBJ2-1, with D possibly matching TRBD2 (6 bases). Germline CDR1 is NSQYPW and CDR2 is LRSPGD (reference sequence). V was trimmed by 4 bases and J by 2 bases, leaving 9 bases between them. The CDR3 sequence is 14 residues long. The sequenced part of the CDR3 DNA is TGCACCTGCAGTGGACGGGACTACTATGCTGAGCAGTTC. It specifies CTCSGRDYYAEQF. The full CDR3 protein is CTCSGRDYYAEQFF.

Points on this clone: Gene names and germline refer to mouse. The CDR3 is cut off 1 residue early in the read; its end comes from the germline J gene. The chain combines TRBV15 with TRBJ2-1, with 10 bases identical to TRBD1. This CDR3 is built from 14 residues. Germline V gene lookup returns CDR1 SGHND and CDR2 FRSKSL. With 6 bases clipped from V and 7 bases from J, the junction kept 6 bases outside the gene matches. The CDR3 sequence: CASSTTGGSAEQFF. The CDR3 DNA, read in part, is TGTGCCAGCAGCACGACAGGGGGCTCCGCTGAGCAGTTC.

Of note for this clone: Genes here carry mouse names. The read terminates 1 residue ahead of where the CDR3 ends, so the germline J gene completes it. This sequence joins TRBV15 and TRBJ2-3; TRBD1 agrees at 7 bases. Germline CDR1 is SGHND and CDR2 is FRSKSL. The CDR3 spans 14 residues. With 6 bases clipped from V and 0 bases from J, the junction kept 3 bases outside the gene matches. The covered CDR3 bases are TGTGCCAGCAGAACAGGGGAGAGTGCAGAAACGCTGTAT. Translation gives CASRTGESAETLY. The CDR3 in its entirety is CASRTGESAETLYF.

In its sample, this clone was seen a few times. Gene names and germline refer to mouse. The read finishes 1 residue shy of the CDR3 end, and the germline J gene is used to complete it. The chain uses TRBV20 and TRBJ2-7, with TRBD1 matching over 7 bases. Trimming took 2 bases from V and 4 from J; bases not matched to a gene: 2. This CDR3 comprises 12 residues. The V gene's germline CDR1 is GFQATS and CDR2 STVNSAI. CDR3 bases read: TGTGGTGCTAGGTCGACAGGGTATGAACAGTAC. It yields the protein CGARSTGYEQY. The CDR3 reads in full as CGARSTGYEQYF.